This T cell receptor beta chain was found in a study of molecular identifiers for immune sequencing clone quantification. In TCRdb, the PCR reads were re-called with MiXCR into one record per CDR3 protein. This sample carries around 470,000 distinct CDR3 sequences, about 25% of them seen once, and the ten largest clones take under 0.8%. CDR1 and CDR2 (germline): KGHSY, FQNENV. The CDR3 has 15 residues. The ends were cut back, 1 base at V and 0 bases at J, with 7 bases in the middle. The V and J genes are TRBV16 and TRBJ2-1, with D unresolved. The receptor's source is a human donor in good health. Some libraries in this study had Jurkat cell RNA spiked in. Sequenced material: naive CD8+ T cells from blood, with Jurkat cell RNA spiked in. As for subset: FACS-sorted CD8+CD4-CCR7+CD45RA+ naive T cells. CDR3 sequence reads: CASSQWVSSYNEQFF. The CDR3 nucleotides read TGTGCCAGCAGCCAATGGGTGAGCTCCTACAATGAGCAGTTCTTC.